This passage covers 27 T cell receptor beta chains from one sample sequenced in a study of T cell clonotyping in hematopoietic cell transplantation (dated by TCRdb to the early 2020s). The receptor library was made with the immunoSEQ multiplex PCR assay. As stored in TCRdb, this immuneACCESS dataset retains in-frame rearrangements with V and J assigned. A fraction of the clones does not appear; measured against another copy, unresolved V genes explain less than half of the discrepancy, and the remainder lacks a known reason. The sample yields around 21,000 clones; 85% to 90% were counted once. The ten largest account for around 3.6% of the sample. What the time point label conveys for this sample: recipient sample about 28 days before transplant, after cytoreduction. Sequencing used peripheral blood mononuclear cells, obtained before stem cell transplant. All receptors derive from a young man with biphenotypic leukemia. Some clones in this sample may be carry-over from other donors' samples.

The chain is built from TRBV30 and TRBJ2-5; 8 positions match TRBD1. With 5 bases clipped from V and 5 bases from J, the junction kept 7 bases outside the gene matches. The germline gives CDR1 GTSNPN, CDR2 SVGIG (reference sequence). This CDR3 spans 13 amino acids. The CDR3 here is CAWGTGNGETQYF. CDR3 in DNA: TGTGCCTGGGGGACAGGCAATGGCGAGACCCAGTACTTC.

This chain connects TRBV11-1 to TRBJ2-7; D possibly matches TRBD1 or TRBD2 (5 bases each). Germline V gene sequence: CDR1 SGHAT, CDR2 FQDESV (reference sequence). V was pared by 5 bases and J by 6 bases, with 23 bases between. The CDR3 spans 16 residues. The CDR3 spells CASSPIWGFKSLEQYF. The CDR3, as DNA: TGTGCCAGCAGCCCTATTTGGGGGTTTAAATCCCTCGAGCAGTACTTC.

V gene TRBV6-5 combines with J gene TRBJ2-7; 7 bases line up with TRBD1. CDR3 size: 13 residues. V gave up 5 bases and J gave up 3 bases; unmatched junction bases: 4. Germline loops: CDR1 MNHEY, CDR2 SVGAGI. The CDR3 protein is CASSRHRGYEQYF. CDR3 bases: TGTGCCAGCAGTCGCCACAGGGGCTACGAGCAGTACTTC.

The table lists this clone with a count of one. V usage is TRBV4-3 and J usage is TRBJ2-7; D is tentatively TRBD1 or TRBD2 (5 bases each). V shed 0 bases and J shed 9 bases, with 15 bases lying between them. The CDR3 spans 14 residues. Germline V CDR1 and CDR2: LGHNA, YSLEER. This chain's CDR3 is CASSQDSGPSLQYF. The CDR3 DNA sequence: TGCGCCAGCAGCCAAGATTCGGGACCGTCGTTGCAGTACTTC.

As regards this clone: Other DNA sequences in this specimen translate into the identical CDR3. The rearrangement uses TRBV19 and TRBJ1-1; D unclear. V was clipped by 6 bases and J by 1 base, with 3 bases between them. CDR3 length: 11 residues. The V gene's germline CDR1 is LNHDA and CDR2 SQIVND (reference sequence). This CDR3 reads CASRRNTEAFF. The CDR3 DNA reads TGTGCCAGTAGGAGGAACACTGAAGCTTTCTTT.

The J gene is TRBJ1-1, the V gene TRBV19, with D perhaps TRBD1 (6 bases). Trimming cost V 4 bases and J 0 bases, with 9 bases left between them. Germline V lookup: CDR1 LNHDA, CDR2 SQIVND (reference sequence). This CDR3 region has 14 residues. CDR3 residues: CASSKTGMNTEAFF. The CDR3 DNA follows: TGTGCCAGTAGTAAAACAGGGATGAACACTGAAGCTTTCTTT.

This clone was observed a few times. The V and J genes are TRBV25-1 and TRBJ2-7; D uncertain. This CDR3 is built from 13 residues. Per the germline V gene, CDR1 is MGHDK and CDR2 is SYGVNS. V lost 5 bases to trimming and J lost 4 bases, with 12 bases between them. The CDR3 nucleotides read TGTGCCAGCAGTCCAGCTTCGATTTACGAGCAGTACTTC. The encoded protein is CASSPASIYEQYF.

The chain is built from TRBV27 and TRBJ1-2; D is possibly TRBD1 (6 bases). V lost 6 bases to trimming and J lost 3 bases, with 14 bases between them. From germline, CDR1 is MNHEY and CDR2 SMNVEV (reference sequence). The CDR3 is 14 residues long. CDR3 loop: CASRTTGSDYGYTF. The CDR3 DNA follows: TGTGCCAGCAGGACGACAGGCTCGGACTATGGCTACACCTTC.

The rearrangement uses TRBV6-5 and TRBJ2-2; possibly TRBD1 for D (6 bases). Germline V lookup: CDR1 MNHEY, CDR2 SVGAGI. The CDR3 sequence is 14 residues long. V lost 5 bases, J lost 5 bases, and 12 bases lay in between. The CDR3 coding sequence is TGTGCCAGCAGTAGTGACAGGTTAACCGGGGAGCTGTTTTTT. The encoded protein is CASSSDRLTGELFF.

The CDR3, as DNA: TGTGCCAGTAGTATGACGAGCACTGAAGCTTTCTTT. Its protein product is CASSMTSTEAFF. The chain joins TRBV19 to TRBJ1-1, with D hard to call. Germline V lookup: CDR1 LNHDA, CDR2 SQIVND (reference sequence). The CDR3 sequence is 12 residues long. V lost 3 bases to trimming and J lost 4 bases, with 6 bases between them.

The gene calls are TRBV19 and TRBJ1-4, with TRBD1 matching 10 bases. Trimming took 5 bases from V and 6 from J; bases not matched to a gene: 3. This CDR3 is 14 amino acids long. Germline V gives CDR1 LNHDA, CDR2 SQIVND (reference sequence). The CDR3 spells CASSSGTGDEKLFF. The CDR3 nucleotides read TGTGCCAGTAGTTCCGGGACAGGGGATGAAAAACTGTTTTTT.

The CDR3, as DNA: TGTGCCAGCCTGGGACAGGAGAATAATTCACCCCTCCACTTT. Amino acids: CASLGQENNSPLHF. This rearrangement joins TRBV6-5 to TRBJ1-6, with 8 bases identical to TRBD1. V was clipped by 8 bases and J by 5 bases; unmatched bases: 5. Per the germline V gene, CDR1 is MNHEY and CDR2 is SVGAGI. The CDR3 runs 14 residues.

In DNA, the CDR3 is TGCGCCAGCAGCTCACAGGGGGCGAACTATGGCTACACCTTC. Amino acid sequence: CASSSQGANYGYTF. The chain combines TRBV5-1 with TRBJ1-2; 9 nucleotides line up with TRBD1. This CDR3 region has 14 residues. CDR1 and CDR2 (germline): SGHRS, YFSETQ. With 3 bases clipped from V and 2 bases from J, the junction kept 2 bases outside the gene matches.

J is TRBJ2-7 and V is TRBV4-1, with 7 positions matching TRBD1. There are 15 residues in the CDR3. The germline CDR1 and CDR2 sequences are MGHRA and YSYEKL. The trim removed 2 bases at V and 4 bases at J, leaving 8 bases unmatched. The CDR3 sequence is CASSQRPGGPYEQYF. The DNA of the CDR3 is TGCGCCAGCAGCCAACGGCCAGGGGGTCCGTACGAGCAGTACTTC.

The chain links TRBV7-9 to TRBJ1-2; D unclear. This CDR3 is 15 amino acids long. Germline values: CDR1 SEHNR, CDR2 FQNEAQ (reference sequence). Trimming cost V 4 bases and J 8 bases, with 20 bases left between them. CDR3 amino acids: CASSSGGIGVRGYTF. CDR3 coding DNA: TGTGCCAGCAGCTCGGGCGGCATCGGGGTGAGGGGCTACACCTTC.

The chain couples TRBV7-2 to TRBJ1-2; D remains ambiguous. Germline CDR1 is SGHTA and CDR2 is FQGNSA. The CDR3 covers 14 residues. V lost 1 base to trimming and J lost 3 bases, with 9 bases between them. The CDR3 protein is CASSLVRGDYGYTF. The CDR3 bases are TGTGCCAGCAGCTTAGTTCGGGGAGACTATGGCTACACCTTC.

V and J are TRBV9 and TRBJ1-6; D is unclear. Between the trimmed V and J ends, which lost 4 bases and 11 bases, there was a span of 16 bases. The germline gives CDR1 SGDLS, CDR2 YYNGEE. The CDR3 sequence is 14 residues long. CDR3 loop: CASSFLAAAAPLHF. CDR3 nucleotides: TGTGCCAGCAGCTTTCTTGCGGCGGCTGCACCCCTCCACTTT.

The rearrangement links TRBV29-1 to TRBJ2-7; maybe TRBD1 (6 bases). The V and J ends lost 3 bases and 3 bases respectively, with 18 bases between them. CDR1 SQVTM and CDR2 ANQGSEA come from the germline V gene. This CDR3 is 15 amino acids long. The CDR3: CSVEIREGHDYEQYF. DNA of the CDR3: TGCAGCGTTGAGATTCGAGAGGGACACGACTACGAGCAGTACTTC.

The V call is TRBV7-9, the J call TRBJ2-1; 8 bases line up with TRBD2. Germline values: CDR1 SEHNR, CDR2 FQNEAQ (reference sequence). V was clipped by 1 base and J by 6 bases; unmatched bases: 5. The length of the CDR3 is 15 residues. CDR3 DNA sequence: TGTGCCAGCAGCTTAGGTAGCGGGAATGCCAATGAGCAGTTCTTC. Translating gives CASSLGSGNANEQFF.

The chain couples TRBV27 to TRBJ2-7; unclear D gene. The CDR3 covers 11 residues. V was cut by 7 bases and J by 4 bases, with 8 bases left in between. The V gene's germline CDR1 is MNHEY and CDR2 SMNVEV (reference sequence). The CDR3 reads CASKSVYEQYF. CDR3 sequence (DNA): TGTGCCAGCAAGAGTGTTTACGAGCAGTACTTC.

CDR3 DNA sequence: TGTGCCAGCAGCGCTTCCCCGGGACAGGGTTACGAGCAGTACTTC. Its protein product is CASSASPGQGYEQYF. This rearrangement joins TRBV9 to TRBJ2-7, with 9 positions matching TRBD1. The CDR3 has 15 residues. Germline CDR1 is SGDLS and CDR2 is YYNGEE. V dropped 3 bases and J dropped 4; count of bases not matched to a gene: 8.

The chain employs TRBV30 and TRBJ2-1; D may correspond to TRBD1 or TRBD2 (7 bases each). The V end was cut by 8 bases, the J end by 12 bases, with 26 bases between. The CDR3 is 14 residues long. Germline V gene sequence: CDR1 GTSNPN, CDR2 SVGIG (reference sequence). The CDR3 DNA sequence: TGTGCCGCAAGTCGGGGGGCAGTGGCAGGGGGGCAGTTCTTC. Translating gives CAASRGAVAGGQFF.

This rearrangement joins TRBV9 to TRBJ2-1; 13 bases match TRBD2. V lost 4 bases, J lost 5 bases, and 6 bases stayed unmatched. The CDR3 runs 16 residues. Germline V gene sequence: CDR1 SGDLS, CDR2 YYNGEE. The CDR3 loop reads CASSTTLAGGDNEQFF. In DNA, the CDR3 is TGTGCCAGCAGCACTACACTAGCGGGGGGGGACAATGAGCAGTTCTTC.

The V and J genes are TRBV5-1 and TRBJ2-2; D is perhaps TRBD1 (6 bases). V lost 3 bases to trimming and J lost 2 bases, with 29 bases between them. Germline-derived CDR1 and CDR2 are SGHRS and YFSETQ. The CDR3 runs 21 residues. The CDR3 DNA sequence: TGCGCCAGCAGCTCCACCCTGATCCGGTTGGCGTTAGGGGGAAACACCGGGGAGCTGTTTTTT. Its translation is CASSSTLIRLALGGNTGELFF. The full variable domain, rest sourced from reference TRBV5-1 and TRBJ2-2, is KAGVTQTPRYLIKTRGQQVTLSCSPISGHRSVSWYQQTPGQGLQFLFEYFSETQRNKGNFPGRFSGRQFSNSRSEMNVSTLELGDSALYLCASSSTLIRLALGGNTGELFFGEGSRLTVL.

The rearrangement links TRBV5-6 to TRBJ1-5; 7 bases agree with TRBD1. The CDR3 loop spans 16 amino acids. The germline V gene has CDR1 SGHDT and CDR2 YYEEEE. Trimming removed 3 bases from V and 3 bases from J; junction bases left unmatched: 9. The CDR3 here is CASSSWTRGLNQPQHF. The CDR3 DNA sequence: TGTGCCAGCAGCTCCTGGACGAGGGGGCTCAATCAGCCCCAGCATTTT. The entire variable domain, with the rest obtained from reference TRBV5-6 and TRBJ1-5, is as follows: DAGVTQSPTHLIKTRGQQVTLRCSPKSGHDTVSWYQQALGQGPQFIFQYYEEEERQRGNFPDRFSGHQFPNYSSELNVNALLLGDSALYLCASSSWTRGLNQPQHFGDGTRLSIL.

V gene TRBV7-9 combines with J gene TRBJ2-7; D gene uncertain. Deletions cut 4 bases from V and 10 bases from J, with 14 bases between. CDR1 SEHNR and CDR2 FQNEAQ come from the germline V gene (reference sequence). This CDR3 comprises 12 residues. Here the CDR3 reads CASSSSDIDQYF. The CDR3, as DNA: TGTGCCAGCAGCTCCAGTGACATCGATCAGTACTTC.

The genes are TRBV9 and TRBJ1-6, with a tentative D call TRBD1 (5 bases). V lost 0 bases to trimming and J lost 6 bases, with 22 bases between them. This CDR3 spans 19 amino acids. Germline-derived CDR1 and CDR2 are SGDLS and YYNGEE. In DNA form, the CDR3 reads TGTGCCAGCAGCGTAGACCAGCATTATCCGGGACGGTTTAATTCACCCCTCCACTTT. It codes for CASSVDQHYPGRFNSPLHF.